The sequence of this T cell receptor (beta chain) was determined in a study of somatic mutations in cytotoxic T cells in rheumatoid arthritis. Across the study: Patients gave 30 ml EDTA peripheral blood immediately after diagnosis, prior to starting treatment. Study-wide results and limits: The slight TRBV07 underrepresentation in rheumatoid arthritis patients was not adjusted for multiple comparisons.

Only in-frame clones appear in the TCRdb table, and some are missing; sequencing was by immunoSEQ multiplex PCR. The sample records 9,200 or so clones, almost 80% being singletons. This CDR3 is built from 15 residues. The junction had 13 bases not matched to a gene; V was cut back by 0 bases and J by 14 bases. CDR1 is MRHNA, CDR2 SNTAGT, per germline. About this clone itself: Its antigen remains unidentified.

The chain is built from TRBV6-4 and TRBJ2-3, with 8 nucleotides matching TRBD1. Sequenced material: CD8+ T cells sorted from blood. This receptor was obtained from an adult with rheumatoid arthritis. The CDR3 sequence: CASSDSAGGARPAYF. Here the CDR3 DNA reads TGTGCCAGCAGTGACTCGGCAGGGGGCGCGAGGCCCGCGTATTTT.